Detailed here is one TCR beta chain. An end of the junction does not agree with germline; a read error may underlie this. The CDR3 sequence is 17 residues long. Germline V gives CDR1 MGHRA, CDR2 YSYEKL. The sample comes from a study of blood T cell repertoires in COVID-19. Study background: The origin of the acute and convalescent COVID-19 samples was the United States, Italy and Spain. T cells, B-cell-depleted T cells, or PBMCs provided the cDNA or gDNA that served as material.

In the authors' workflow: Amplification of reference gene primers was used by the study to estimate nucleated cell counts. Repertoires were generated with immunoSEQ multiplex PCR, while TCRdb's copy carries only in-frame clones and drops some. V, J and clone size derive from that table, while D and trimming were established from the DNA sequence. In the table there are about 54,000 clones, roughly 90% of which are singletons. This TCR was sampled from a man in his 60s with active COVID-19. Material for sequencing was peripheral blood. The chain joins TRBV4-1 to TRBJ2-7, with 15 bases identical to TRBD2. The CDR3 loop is CASSQGLAGGLSSEQYF. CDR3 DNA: TGCGCCAGCAGCCAGGGACTAGCGGGAGGTTTGTCCTCCGAGCAGTACTTC.